This T cell receptor (beta chain) emerged from a study of T cell changes during pregnancy in multiple sclerosis. The data were produced by immunoSEQ multiplex PCR, yet TCRdb's version contains in-frame clones alone and is incomplete. The repertoire holds under 95,000 clones, approximately 95% seen once, with more than 0.75% in the top ten. This clone has a single count. V was clipped by 7 bases and J by 4 bases; unmatched bases: 15. The CDR3 is 19 residues long. The germline CDR1 and CDR2 sequences are SGHRS and YFSETQ. This receptor was taken from a female donor in good health, enrolled as a control in a pregnancy study. The rearrangement uses TRBV5-1 and TRBJ2-2; 14 positions agree with TRBD2. The material sequenced was peripheral blood, taken in the second trimester of pregnancy. The DNA for the CDR3 is TGCGCCAGCTGCCACTCTGGGACTAGCGGGAGCTTAAGCACCGGGGAGCTGTTTTTT. Translation: CASCHSGTSGSLSTGELFF. Looking up the rest from reference TRBV5-1 and TRBJ2-2 gives the full variable domain: KAGVTQTPRYLIKTRGQQVTLSCSPISGHRSVSWYQQTPGQGLQFLFEYFSETQRNKGNFPGRFSGRQFSNSRSEMNVSTLELGDSALYLCASCHSGTSGSLSTGELFFGEGSRLTVL.